A selection of T cell receptor beta chains follows, all from one sample in a study of technical replicates of blood from a few donors. Sequencing was performed with immunoSEQ multiplex PCR; in TCRdb, only in-frame clones are kept and a portion is missing. Of 11,000 or so clones listed, about 94% were seen once; the top ten hold roughly 7.2%. Source material: PBMCs. The receptor set was obtained from a human donor in good health. The CDR3 runs from the conserved cysteine through the conserved F or W.

V: TRBV28
J: TRBJ2-7
CDR3: CASSLLTGQDEQYF

V: TRBV28
J: TRBJ2-2
CDR3: CATRQGVHTGELFF

V: TRBV5-4
J: TRBJ2-7
CDR3: CASSLEVAGDEQYF

V: TRBV28
J: TRBJ1-5
CDR3: CAIGQGLIQPQHF

V: TRBV7-9
J: TRBJ1-4
CDR3: CASSYNRDLNEKLFF

V: TRBV9
J: TRBJ2-3
CDR3: CASSVLSTDTQYF

V: TRBV6-5
J: TRBJ2-1
CDR3: CASSPGAGWGNEQFF

V: TRBV28
J: TRBJ1-2
CDR3: CATEPGGHLYGYTF

V: TRBV11-2
J: TRBJ1-2
CDR3: CASSLAIGTVYGYTF

V: TRBV30
J: TRBJ1-6
CDR3: CAWSVQQGRIALHF

V: TRBV6-1
J: TRBJ2-3
CDR3: CASTVAGVDTQYF

V: TRBV27
J: TRBJ2-3
CDR3: CASSQGIVAGSTDTQYF

V: TRBV6-6
J: TRBJ1-2
CDR3: CASRETGAYGYTF

V: TRBV5-1
J: TRBJ1-4
CDR3: CASSFGTGGGEKLFF

V: TRBV27
J: TRBJ2-7
CDR3: CACGYSGSYEQYF

V: TRBV11-2
J: TRBJ2-7
CDR3: CASSLGVRLAKFSYEQYF

V: TRBV19
J: TRBJ1-5
CDR3: CASSSSTGGQPQHF

V: TRBV18
J: TRBJ2-2
CDR3: CASSPPNRVDTGELFF

V: TRBV5-6
J: TRBJ2-1
CDR3: CASSSGTGGRIVEQFF

V: TRBV7-9
J: TRBJ2-5
CDR3: CASSVGTSGSEETQYF

V: TRBV7-9
J: TRBJ2-5
CDR3: CASSSRGPETQYF